This T cell receptor beta chain was profiled in a study of shared clonotypes between healthy human individuals. General study findings and limits: Sequencing of the sorted subsets was shown by rarefaction to be incomplete despite large depth. Clonotypes shared by all four sorted-subset donors had higher generation probabilities than non-shared clonotypes.

A word on this clone: The antigen is unknown.

Genomic DNA (from each subset) was split evenly across several immunoSEQ plates. Profiling relied on immunoSEQ multiplex PCR, and the TCRdb table lists in-frame clones only, not all of them. The table lists 2 million or so clones, roughly 95% of them singletons. The material sequenced was naive CD4+ T cells sorted from blood. Subset noted: CD45RA+ positively selected. The receptor was derived from a man in his late teens or twenties in good health.

The CDR3 here is CASSEGVDRVRSYGYTF. CDR3 nucleotides: TGTGCCAGCAGTGAGGGAGTAGACAGGGTTAGGAGCTATGGCTACACCTTC. The chain joins TRBV28 to TRBJ1-2; 7 positions agree with TRBD1. The ends lost 5 bases at V and 4 bases at J; junction bases unmatched: 16. The germline V gene has CDR1 MDHEN and CDR2 SYDVKM. The CDR3 length is 17 residues.